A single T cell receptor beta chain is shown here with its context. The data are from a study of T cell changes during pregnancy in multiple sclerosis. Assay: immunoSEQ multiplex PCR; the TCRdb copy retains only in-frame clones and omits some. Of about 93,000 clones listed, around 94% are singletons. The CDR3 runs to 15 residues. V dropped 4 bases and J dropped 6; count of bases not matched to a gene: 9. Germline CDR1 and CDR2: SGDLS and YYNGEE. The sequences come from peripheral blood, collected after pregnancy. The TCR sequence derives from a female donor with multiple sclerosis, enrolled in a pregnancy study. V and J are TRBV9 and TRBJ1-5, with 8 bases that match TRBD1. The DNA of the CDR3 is TGTGCCAGCAGCCCAGAGGGACAGGCGAGTCAGCCCCAGCATTTT. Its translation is CASSPEGQASQPQHF.